This TCR beta chain is drawn from a study of graft-versus-host responses after intestinal transplantation. The overall study: All recipients got anti-thymocyte globulin induction, then tacrolimus and steroids for roughly three years. General study findings and limits: An association linked early post-transplant HvG declines with peak circulating GvH clone levels. GvH clones occurred in recipient marrow; some first appeared in ileum or blood.

Here immunoSEQ multiplex PCR was the method, and the copy in TCRdb shows in-frame clones only, minus some. The repertoire has under 150,000 clones, 85% to 95% of them found once; the top ten carry roughly 3.5%. Notes on this clone: What it binds is not known.

CDR3 length: 16 amino acids. The junction had 8 bases not matched to a gene; V was cut back by 1 base and J by 4 bases. Germline V gene lookup returns CDR1 SGHRS and CDR2 YFSETQ. This sequence joins TRBV5-1 and TRBJ2-3; 8 positions match TRBD2. The clonotype comes from a human donor who received an intestinal transplant. Sequencing was performed on unstimulated CD8+ T cells sorted from spleen or lymph node cells, taken before intestinal transplant. CDR3 bases: TGCGCCAGCAGCTTGCGAAGGACTAGCTTAGCAGATACGCAGTATTTT. It is translated as CASSLRRTSLADTQYF.